This entry lists 32 T cell receptor beta chains sequenced from one sample in a study of CXCR3-negative and CXCR3-positive naive CD8 T cells. 5' RACE with UMI labels generated the TRB cDNA libraries. Following a re-call of the 5' RACE reads, TCRdb has one entry per CDR3 protein and lacks DNA. The sample has about 120,000 distinct CDR3 sequences. The source material was naive CXCR3- CD8+ T cells from blood. The subset denotes: CD45RO-CCR7+CD27+CD95- naive CD8+ T cells lacking CXCR3 (TNR3-). The receptors were gathered from a human donor in good health. Some clones in this sample may be carry-over from other donors' samples.

Here the CDR3 reads CASSQDRVVDTQYF. The genes are TRBV5-1 and TRBJ2-3; TCRdb's D call, TRBD1, is unchecked because there is no DNA. The CDR3 is 14 residues long. Germline loops: CDR1 SGHRS, CDR2 YFSETQ. Complete variable domain (other parts from reference TRBV5-1 and TRBJ2-3): KAGVTQTPRYLIKTRGQQVTLSCSPISGHRSVSWYQQTPGQGLQFLFEYFSETQRNKGNFPGRFSGRQFSNSRSEMNVSTLELGDSALYLCASSQDRVVDTQYFGPGTRLTVL.

The chain recombines TRBV29-1 with TRBJ1-2; TCRdb lists TRBD1, though no DNA is available to test this call. CDR3 length equals 12 residues. The germline V gene has CDR1 SQVTM and CDR2 ANQGSEA. The CDR3 loop reads CSVEAGEEGYTF.

The chain is built from TRBV4-3 and TRBJ2-7; lacking DNA, the TRBD2 call made by TCRdb goes unchecked. From germline, CDR1 is LGHNA and CDR2 YSLEER. The CDR3 loop spans 16 amino acids. The CDR3 spells CASSQLAGGLPYEQYF.

The rearrangement joins TRBV11-2 to TRBJ2-2. In germline, CDR1 is SGHAT, CDR2 FQNNGV. The CDR3 extends over 12 amino acids. This CDR3 is CASILAAGELFF. The variable domain in full, completed from reference TRBV11-2 and TRBJ2-2, reads EAGVAQSPRYKIIEKRQSVAFWCNPISGHATLYWYQQILGQGPKLLIQFQNNGVVDDSQLPKDRFSAERLKGVDSTLKIQPAKLEDSAVYLCASILAAGELFFGEGSRLTVL.

This sequence joins TRBV5-1 and TRBJ2-1; TCRdb lists TRBD1, though no DNA is available to test this call. In germline, CDR1 is SGHRS, CDR2 YFSETQ. This CDR3 contains 16 residues. CDR3 sequence reads: CASSLVGGSSYNEQFF.

The genes are TRBV20-1 and TRBJ2-1. CDR3 size: 14 residues. CDR1 is DFQATT and CDR2 is SNEGSKA in the germline V gene (reference sequence). The CDR3 spells CSARGRSSYNEQFF.

This CDR3 is CASTLMAGSYEQYF. The V gene is TRBV7-2, the J gene TRBJ2-7. Germline-derived CDR1 and CDR2 are SGHTA and FQGNSA. The CDR3 consists of 14 residues.

This chain joins TRBV10-1 and TRBJ2-7. CDR1 is WNHNN and CDR2 is SYGVQD in the germline V gene (reference sequence). This CDR3 region has 16 residues. Here the CDR3 reads CASLRINGDYPYEPYF.

J is TRBJ1-1 and V is TRBV29-1. The CDR3 length is 14 residues. Germline lookup yields CDR1 SQVTM and CDR2 ANQGSEA. CDR3 sequence reads: CSVDANGMNTEAFF.

V usage is TRBV29-1 and J usage is TRBJ2-7; TCRdb calls TRBD1, which cannot be checked without DNA. Germline assignment: CDR1 SQVTM and CDR2 ANQGSEA. The CDR3 loop spans 15 amino acids. The CDR3: CSVELAGQPPYEQYF.

The J gene is TRBJ2-2, the V gene TRBV6-6; with no DNA, the TCRdb D assignment of TRBD1 cannot be verified. The CDR3 is made up of 16 amino acids. Germline V gene lookup returns CDR1 MNHNY and CDR2 SVGAGI (reference sequence). The CDR3 loop is CASSYPGQTHLGELFF.

This sequence joins TRBV12-3 or TRBV12-4 and TRBJ2-5; TCRdb's D call of TRBD2 is untestable without DNA. This CDR3 has 16 amino acids. CDR3 sequence: CASSPRLAGGGETQYF.

This sequence joins TRBV7-7 and TRBJ2-7. The germline V gene encodes CDR1 SSHAT and CDR2 FNYEAQ (reference sequence). This CDR3 comprises 13 residues. CDR3 sequence: CASSLARDYEQYF.

This chain joins TRBV7-8 and TRBJ2-5; as DNA is missing, the TRBD1 call by TCRdb cannot be tested. Germline assignment: CDR1 SGHVS and CDR2 FQNEAQ. The CDR3 loop spans 15 amino acids. The CDR3 is CASSLRGGSGETQYF.

This chain uses TRBV6-2 or TRBV6-3 with TRBJ2-2; as DNA is missing, the TRBD1 call by TCRdb cannot be tested. The germline CDR1 and CDR2 sequences are MNHEY and SVGEGT. The CDR3 spans 15 residues. CDR3 in amino acids: CASSYSWGRTGELFF.

The chain joins TRBV28 to TRBJ2-7; the D gene TCRdb calls, TRBD1, cannot be checked with no DNA. The length of the CDR3 is 15 residues. Germline lookup yields CDR1 MDHEN and CDR2 SYDVKM. The CDR3 loop reads CASRIMPQGDYEQYF.

This CDR3 reads CAGVAGHPYEQYF. V and J are TRBV7-9 and TRBJ2-7. The CDR3 totals 13 residues. Germline lookup yields CDR1 SEHNR and CDR2 FQNEAQ (reference sequence).

This sequence joins TRBV5-1 and TRBJ1-1; TCRdb indicates TRBD1, and absent DNA this call remains unverified. Germline lookup yields CDR1 SGHRS and CDR2 YFSETQ. This CDR3 comprises 15 residues. The CDR3 reads CASSLAGGDYTEAFF.

This chain's CDR3 is CAIRGQGPYNEQFF. The chain recombines TRBV27 with TRBJ2-1; as DNA is missing, the TRBD1 call by TCRdb cannot be tested. There are 14 residues in the CDR3. From germline, CDR1 is MNHEY and CDR2 SMNVEV (reference sequence).

This chain links TRBV7-9 with TRBJ2-7; TCRdb outputs TRBD1, but without DNA this stays unchecked. The CDR3 is 17 residues long. Germline CDR1 and CDR2: SEHNR and FQNEAQ (reference sequence). CDR3: CASSLALPRANLFEQYF.

The rearrangement uses TRBV6-5 and TRBJ2-7; TCRdb's D call, TRBD2, is unchecked because there is no DNA. Germline values: CDR1 MNHEY, CDR2 SVGAGI. The CDR3 sequence is 17 residues long. The CDR3 region is CASLGSATGLHTYEQYF.

The chain is built from TRBV19 and TRBJ2-7; the D call of TRBD1 rests on TCRdb alone, since no DNA is present to check it. Germline CDR1 reads LNHDA; CDR2 reads SQIVND (reference sequence). The CDR3 has 17 amino acids. This chain's CDR3 is CASSMTVEQIQGYEQYF.

The V gene is TRBV6-2 or TRBV6-3, the J gene TRBJ2-1; with no DNA, the TCRdb D assignment of TRBD1 cannot be verified. The germline CDR1 and CDR2 sequences are MNHEY and SVGEGT. The CDR3 totals 17 residues. CDR3 sequence: CASSYSTGESSYNEQFF.

The genes are TRBV7-2 and TRBJ2-1; TCRdb calls TRBD1, which cannot be checked without DNA. CDR3 length: 15 amino acids. From germline, CDR1 is SGHTA and CDR2 FQGNSA. The CDR3 is CASSFSGGAYNEQFF. Supplemented by reference TRBV7-2 and TRBJ2-1, the full variable domain reads GAGVSQSPSNKVTEKGKDVELRCDPISGHTALYWYRQSLGQGLEFLIYFQGNSAPDKSGLPSDRFSAERTGGSVSTLTIQRTQQEDSAVYLCASSFSGGAYNEQFFGPGTRLTVL.

The chain carries TRBV5-5 and TRBJ2-7; TCRdb's D call of TRBD1 is untestable without DNA. The CDR3 extends over 15 amino acids. CDR1 is SGHKS, CDR2 YYEKEE, per germline (reference sequence). Here the CDR3 reads CASSHFRDGTYEQYF.

The CDR3 sequence: CASRRDRNTGELFF. The chain has TRBV7-9 and TRBJ2-2; TCRdb names TRBD1, which stays unverified in the absence of DNA. From germline, CDR1 is SEHNR and CDR2 FQNEAQ (reference sequence). The CDR3 covers 14 residues.

This chain joins TRBV4-1 and TRBJ2-1; TCRdb calls TRBD1, which cannot be checked without DNA. The CDR3 totals 15 residues. Germline CDR1 is MGHRA and CDR2 is YSYEKL. CDR3 sequence reads: CASSREQGSWNEQFF.

The CDR3 is CASRKGFSGGGAGELFF. The chain employs TRBV12-3 or TRBV12-4 and TRBJ2-2; the TRBD2 assignment by TCRdb is unverifiable without DNA. This CDR3 comprises 17 residues.

This rearrangement joins TRBV21-1 to TRBJ2-7; absent DNA, TCRdb's TRBD2 call cannot be checked. TRBV21-1 corresponds to a pseudogene. The CDR3 spans 15 residues. CDR3 in amino acids: CASSLSGGPSYEQYF.

The rearrangement joins TRBV24-1 to TRBJ2-1; without DNA, the TCRdb call of TRBD2 cannot be checked. Looked up from germline, CDR1 is KGHDR and CDR2 is SFDVKD. CDR3 length equals 11 residues. The CDR3 reads CATSASYEQFF.

This rearrangement joins TRBV20-1 to TRBJ2-7; the TCRdb call, TRBD2, lacks DNA for checking. The CDR3 consists of 14 residues. The germline CDR1 and CDR2 sequences are DFQATT and SNEGSKA (reference sequence). CDR3: CSARESRRGYEQYF.

The CDR3 spells CASSLDKREDSYEQYF. The chain carries TRBV11-3 and TRBJ2-7; TCRdb picks TRBD2, but there is no DNA to check that call. Germline CDR1 SGHNT, CDR2 YENEEA. The CDR3 length is 16 residues.